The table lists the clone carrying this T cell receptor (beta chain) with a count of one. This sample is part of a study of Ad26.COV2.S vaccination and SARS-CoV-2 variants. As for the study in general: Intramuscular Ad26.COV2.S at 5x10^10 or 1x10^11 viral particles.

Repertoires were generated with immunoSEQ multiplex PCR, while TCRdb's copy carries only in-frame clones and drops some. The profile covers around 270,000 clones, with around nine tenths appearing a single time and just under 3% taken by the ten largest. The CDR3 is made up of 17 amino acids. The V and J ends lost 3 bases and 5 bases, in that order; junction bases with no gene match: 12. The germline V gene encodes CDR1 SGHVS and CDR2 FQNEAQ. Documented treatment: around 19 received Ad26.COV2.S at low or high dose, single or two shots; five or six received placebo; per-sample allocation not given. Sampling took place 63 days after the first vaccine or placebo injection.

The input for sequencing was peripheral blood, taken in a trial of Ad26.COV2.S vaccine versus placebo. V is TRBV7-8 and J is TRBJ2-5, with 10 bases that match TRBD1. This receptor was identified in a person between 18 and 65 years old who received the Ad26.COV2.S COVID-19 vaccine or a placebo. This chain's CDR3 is CASSLAIGTGVPETQYF. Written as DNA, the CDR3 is TGTGCCAGCAGCTTGGCGATCGGGACAGGGGTTCCGGAGACCCAGTACTTC.